Below are 2 T cell receptor beta chains sequenced from a single sample in a study of molecular identifiers for immune sequencing clone quantification. TCRdb re-called the PCR reads with MiXCR, one entry per CDR3 protein. The sample has around 480,000 distinct CDR3 sequences; 20% to 25% are singletons. Sequencing input: naive CD8+ T cells from blood, with Jurkat cell RNA spiked in. This sample's subset: FACS-sorted CD8+CD4-CCR7+CD45RA+ naive T cells. Receptor source: a human donor in good health. Some libraries in this study had Jurkat cell RNA spiked in.

The chain is built from TRBV12-3 or TRBV12-4 and TRBJ2-2, with 11 bases identical to TRBD1. Losses at the gene ends were 4 bases for V and 6 bases for J; bases not matched to a gene: 7. This CDR3 has 16 residues. The CDR3 DNA reads as TGTGCCAGCAGTTGGCCGGGACAGGGGGTTGCCGGGGAGCTGTTTTTT. Its translation is CASSWPGQGVAGELFF.

This clonotype has ten or more counts. This chain joins TRBV7-6 and TRBJ1-1, with no clear D. This CDR3 contains 14 residues. The ends were cut back, 2 bases at V and 4 bases at J, with 11 bases in the middle. From germline, CDR1 is SGHVS and CDR2 FNYEAQ. This CDR3 is CASSLSLVGTEAFF. CDR3 sequence (DNA): TGTGCCAGCAGCTTATCCCTAGTGGGCACTGAAGCTTTCTTT.